This passage covers 14 T cell receptor beta chains from one sample sequenced in a study of T cell changes during pregnancy in multiple sclerosis. Profiling relied on immunoSEQ multiplex PCR, and the TCRdb table lists in-frame clones only, not all of them. Of about 89,000 clones listed, just under 95% are singletons. The specimen comprised peripheral blood, sampled in the third trimester of pregnancy. These TCRs come from a female donor with multiple sclerosis, enrolled in a pregnancy study.

This chain uses TRBV6-6 with TRBJ2-5, with D possibly TRBD1 on 5 matching bases. CDR1 MNHNY and CDR2 SVGAGI come from the germline V gene (reference sequence). The CDR3 extends over 13 amino acids. Trimming left V 7 bases short and J 5 bases short, with 14 bases between. The DNA of the CDR3 is TGTGCCAGCACCATTGGGGCGCTGGAGACCCAGTACTTC. Residues: CASTIGALETQYF.

V is TRBV4-2 and J is TRBJ2-2; 9 bases map to TRBD1. With V trimmed by 5 bases and J by 3 bases, 4 bases remained unmatched. The CDR3 has 15 residues. CDR1 LGHNA and CDR2 YNFKEQ come from the germline V gene. In DNA form, the CDR3 reads TGTGCCAGCAGCGTACAGGGGGCCGACACCGGGGAGCTGTTTTTT. Its protein is CASSVQGADTGELFF.

The CDR3 DNA reads as TGTGCCAGCAGTTACTCGACGGGAGCGGTAGATACGCAGTATTTT. Protein product: CASSYSTGAVDTQYF. The gene calls are TRBV6-5 and TRBJ2-3; D possibly corresponds to TRBD2 (6 bases). Trimming removed 0 bases from V and 5 bases from J, with 12 bases in between. This CDR3 region has 15 residues. CDR1 and CDR2 from the germline V gene are MNHEY and SVGAGI.

The V gene is TRBV9, the J gene TRBJ1-5; 8 bases are shared with TRBD1. The CDR3 runs to 19 residues. Germline CDR1 is SGDLS and CDR2 is YYNGEE. With 0 bases clipped from V and 11 bases from J, the junction kept 22 bases outside the gene matches. This chain's CDR3 is CASSVEPPSPGQDNQAQHF. CDR3 DNA sequence: TGTGCCAGCAGCGTAGAACCCCCCTCGCCGGGACAGGACAATCAAGCCCAGCATTTT.

The chain is built from TRBV2 and TRBJ2-5; 7 positions match TRBD2. The CDR3 contains 13 residues. The V and J ends lost 4 bases and 5 bases, in that order; junction bases with no gene match: 4. Germline CDR1 reads SNHLY; CDR2 reads FYNNEI. The CDR3 protein is CASSAGGRETQYF. DNA of the CDR3: TGTGCCAGCAGTGCGGGAGGTCGGGAGACCCAGTACTTC.

The chain combines TRBV19 with TRBJ1-2; no clear D gene. Trimming shortened V by 6 bases and J by 4 bases, and 12 bases separated the two germline ends. The germline gives CDR1 LNHDA, CDR2 SQIVND (reference sequence). The CDR3 has 13 residues. The CDR3 DNA reads TGTGCCAGTAGCCAAAGTCTCAGCTATGGCTACACCTTC. The encoded protein is CASSQSLSYGYTF.

V usage is TRBV19 and J usage is TRBJ1-1; the match to TRBD1 covers 7 bases. This CDR3 has 17 residues. In germline, CDR1 is LNHDA, CDR2 SQIVND (reference sequence). J lost 0 bases, V lost 9 bases, and 16 bases had no gene match. The CDR3 loop reads CASQTGPIPSMNTEAFF. CDR3 DNA sequence: TGTGCCAGCCAGACAGGGCCGATCCCAAGTATGAACACTGAAGCTTTCTTT.

The chain recombines TRBV4-1 with TRBJ2-5; perhaps TRBD2 as D (6 bases). With 3 bases removed from V and 7 bases from J, the gap between germline ends came to 24 bases. In germline, CDR1 is MGHRA, CDR2 YSYEKL. CDR3 size: 17 residues. DNA for the CDR3: TGCGCCAGCAGCCAGGGTAGCGGAAAAAACTTGCCGGGGACCCAGTACTTC. Translating it yields CASSQGSGKNLPGTQYF.

V gene TRBV4-1 combines with J gene TRBJ2-7; 10 nucleotides line up with TRBD2. CDR3 length: 14 residues. Per germline, CDR1 MGHRA and CDR2 YSYEKL. With V trimmed by 2 bases and J by 5 bases, 3 bases remained unmatched. CDR3 DNA sequence: TGCGCCAGCAGCCAACTCGGGACTAGCGACGAGCAGTACTTC. Translating gives CASSQLGTSDEQYF.

The chain carries TRBV4-3 and TRBJ1-1; tentatively, D is TRBD1 (6 bases). V lost 0 bases, J lost 1 base, and 12 bases lay in between. This CDR3 spans 16 amino acids. Germline-derived CDR1 and CDR2 are LGHNA and YSLEER. CDR3 in amino acids: CASSQDWTVRNTEAFF. DNA for the CDR3: TGCGCCAGCAGCCAAGATTGGACAGTCCGGAACACTGAAGCTTTCTTT.

This chain links TRBV2 with TRBJ2-6, with a possible D match to TRBD1 (6 bases). V gave up 9 bases and J gave up 2 bases, with 14 bases separating them. Germline V gene data show CDR1 as SNHLY and CDR2 as FYNNEI. This CDR3 comprises 15 residues. The CDR3: CASSSQGTGANVLTF. The DNA for the CDR3 is TGTGCCAGTAGCTCACAGGGAACTGGGGCCAACGTCCTGACTTTC.

This clone appeared a single time. The rearrangement links TRBV18 to TRBJ1-1; 7 positions match TRBD1. V was pared by 5 bases and J by 0 bases, with 3 bases of the junction left unmatched. Germline V gene lookup returns CDR1 KGHSH and CDR2 LQKENI. This CDR3 comprises 14 residues. CDR3 in DNA: TGTGCCAGCTCAAGGGACAGACTGAACACTGAAGCTTTCTTT. Its translation is CASSRDRLNTEAFF.

The rearrangement joins TRBV29-1 to TRBJ1-2, with 7 positions matching TRBD1. CDR3 length equals 13 residues. J lost 4 bases, V lost 4 bases, and 6 bases had no gene match. CDR1 is SQVTM and CDR2 is ANQGSEA in the germline V gene. The DNA for the CDR3 is TGCAGCGTTGTGACCGGGACAGCCTATGGCTACACCTTC. It yields the protein CSVVTGTAYGYTF.

Written as DNA, the CDR3 is TGTGCCAGCTCACCCCTTTGGGCTGGGACACCGACCGGGGAGCTGTTTTTT. It yields the protein CASSPLWAGTPTGELFF. The chain joins TRBV18 to TRBJ2-2; a possible D gene is TRBD1 (6 bases). V dropped 3 bases and J dropped 5 bases, with 19 bases sitting between them. Germline V gene lookup returns CDR1 KGHSH and CDR2 LQKENI. CDR3 length: 17 residues.